The 29 T cell receptor beta chains listed next were all sequenced from one sample in a study of regulatory T cells in long-lasting Graves disease. Time point meaning: newly diagnosed GD, antithyroid drugs for less than 3 months. Scientists built the TCR library using RNA that was extracted from PBMCs. Building the TCR beta libraries relied on iRepertoire HTBI primers, and CDR3 regions underwent Arm-PCR. TCRdb re-called the multiplex PCR reads through MiXCR, storing one row per CDR3 protein. The table shows 350,000 to 450,000 distinct CDR3 sequences, with 15% occurring only once. The sample was also reused in another study, on T cells in Graves' hyperthyroidism and ophthalmopathy.

The sequencing used peripheral blood mononuclear cells (PBMCs), collected at new diagnosis, from a patient treated with antithyroid drugs. Every receptor here comes from a woman aged 40-49 years with Graves disease.

This clonotype has a count of ten or more. The CDR3 nucleotides read TGTGCCAGCAGCGTGACAGGGGAGGTCTGGCAGCCCCAGCATTTT. As protein: CASSVTGEVWQPQHF. The chain carries TRBV9 and TRBJ1-5; 8 bases align to TRBD1. CDR1 is SGDLS and CDR2 is YYNGEE in the germline V gene. The CDR3 sequence is 15 residues long. Germline trimming cut 2 bases from V and 7 bases from J; bases unmatched to any gene: 8.

The genes are TRBV19 and TRBJ2-2; tentative D call: TRBD1 (5 bases). The CDR3 covers 15 residues. Trimming shortened V by 3 bases and J by 7 bases, and 15 bases separated the two germline ends. CDR1 is LNHDA and CDR2 is SQIVND in the germline V gene (reference sequence). This CDR3 reads CASSIGSRASGELFF. CDR3 DNA sequence: TGTGCCAGTAGTATTGGATCCAGGGCCAGCGGGGAGCTGTTTTTT.

This clonotype was picked up many times. The chain has TRBV12-3 or TRBV12-4 and TRBJ1-4, with D perhaps matching TRBD1 (5 bases). Deletions cut 7 bases from V and 7 bases from J, with 10 bases between. The CDR3 runs to 12 residues. The CDR3 protein is CASTLGGEKLFF. The CDR3 nucleotides read TGTGCCAGCACTCTTGGGGGTGAAAAACTGTTTTTT.

This chain joins TRBV29-1 and TRBJ1-1; D not certain. Trimming stripped 4 bases from V and 0 bases from J, with 9 bases between. Looked up from germline, CDR1 is SQVTM and CDR2 is ANQGSEA. There are 13 residues in the CDR3. In DNA, the CDR3 is TGCAGCGTTGGCGGCAGATTGAACACTGAAGCTTTCTTT. It encodes CSVGGRLNTEAFF.

The chain combines TRBV2 with TRBJ2-1; 15 bases align to TRBD2. V lost 9 bases, J lost 2 bases, and 5 bases stayed unmatched. CDR3 size: 16 residues. CDR1 SNHLY and CDR2 FYNNEI come from the germline V gene. The CDR3: CASSGLAGGAYNEQFF. CDR3 nucleotide sequence: TGTGCCAGTTCGGGACTAGCGGGAGGAGCCTACAATGAGCAGTTCTTC.

In this sample, this clonotype turned up many times. V is TRBV24-1 and J is TRBJ2-1; TRBD2 aligns across 7 bases. CDR1 and CDR2 from the germline V gene are KGHDR and SFDVKD. Trimming removed 2 bases from V and 7 bases from J; junction bases left unmatched: 10. CDR3 length: 16 amino acids. The CDR3 DNA sequence: TGTGCCACCAGTGATTCTCGGACTAGTTTGTTGAATGAGCAGTTCTTC. As protein: CATSDSRTSLLNEQFF.

This clonotype has only a few counts. The rearrangement joins TRBV13 to TRBJ2-1, with 8 bases that match TRBD2. The V gene end was trimmed by 1 base and the J gene end by 1 base; junction bases not matched to a gene: 12. The CDR3 is made up of 19 amino acids. Looked up from germline, CDR1 is PRHDT and CDR2 is FYEKMQ (reference sequence). The CDR3 spells CASSLVWGVSSGSYNEQFF. The CDR3 DNA reads TGTGCCAGCAGCTTAGTATGGGGGGTGTCTAGCGGGTCCTACAATGAGCAGTTCTTC.

This clonotype was seen repeatedly, ten times or more. The chain joins TRBV20-1 to TRBJ2-5; D possibly uses TRBD1 or TRBD2 (5 bases each). The CDR3 is 15 amino acids. Germline V gene sequence: CDR1 DFQATT, CDR2 SNEGSKA (reference sequence). Trimming stripped 1 base from V and 7 bases from J, with 19 bases between. The DNA of the CDR3 is TGCAGTGCTAGAGCCCAAAACACGGGACCAGGGACCCAGTACTTC. Protein: CSARAQNTGPGTQYF.

This clonotype was detected ten times or more. This rearrangement joins TRBV29-1 to TRBJ2-5; D gene unclear. The CDR3 is 16 residues long. CDR1 is SQVTM and CDR2 is ANQGSEA in the germline V gene. The ends were cut back, 0 bases at V and 3 bases at J, with 17 bases in the middle. The CDR3 nucleotides are TGCAGCGTTGAAGATACCGGGCCTGCCCGTAAAGAGACCCAGTACTTC. As protein: CSVEDTGPARKETQYF. Combining the CDR3 with reference TRBV29-1 and TRBJ2-5 gives the whole variable domain SAVISQKPSRDICQRGTSLTIQCQVDSQVTMMFWYRQQPGQSLTLIATANQGSEATYESGFVIDKFPISRPNLTFSTLTVSNMSPEDSSIYLCSVEDTGPARKETQYFGPGTRLLVL.

The chain uses TRBV6-2 or TRBV6-3 and TRBJ1-5; 7 bases align to TRBD1. Germline CDR1 MNHEY, CDR2 SVGEGT. The CDR3 length is 13 residues. After removal of 7 bases from V and 3 bases from J, the junction contained 3 bases not matched to a gene. Here the CDR3 reads CASNDRVNQPQHF. DNA of the CDR3: TGTGCCAGCAACGACAGGGTCAATCAGCCCCAGCATTTT.

This clonotype was detected a few times. V gene TRBV6-2 or TRBV6-3 combines with J gene TRBJ2-1; TRBD2 matches at 9 bases. With V trimmed by 7 bases and J by 2 bases, 3 bases remained unmatched. CDR1 MNHEY and CDR2 SVGEGT come from the germline V gene. CDR3 length: 14 residues. CDR3 coding DNA: TGTGCCAGCATCCCTAGCGGGACCTACAATGAGCAGTTCTTC. Its protein is CASIPSGTYNEQFF.

This clonotype has a count of ten or more. This chain connects TRBV12-3 or TRBV12-4 to TRBJ1-5; TRBD1 aligns across 9 bases. This CDR3 contains 14 residues. V was clipped by 5 bases and J by 6 bases; unmatched bases: 5. CDR3 nucleotide sequence: TGTGCCAGCAGTAGGACAGGGGTATTTCAGCCCCAGCATTTT. It is translated as CASSRTGVFQPQHF.

This clonotype has more than one count but fewer than ten. The rearrangement links TRBV7-2 to TRBJ2-2; D perhaps matches TRBD2 (5 bases). Trimming took 3 bases from V and 6 from J, leaving 14 bases between them. This CDR3 spans 15 amino acids. The V gene's germline CDR1 is SGHTA and CDR2 FQGNSA. CDR3 bases: TGTGCCAGCAGCTTTGGGCTAGCAGGATCCGGGGAGCTGTTTTTT. Encoded protein: CASSFGLAGSGELFF.

This clonotype was seen a few times. The chain is built from TRBV19 and TRBJ2-1; TRBD1 might be the D (6 bases). Per germline, CDR1 LNHDA and CDR2 SQIVND (reference sequence). This CDR3 contains 16 residues. Trimming removed 1 base from V and 5 bases from J, with 15 bases in between. The CDR3 bases are TGTGCCAGTAGTATAGCAGCAGGGGCGACCGACAATGAGCAGTTCTTC. Translation: CASSIAAGATDNEQFF.

This clonotype was counted between two and nine times. The J gene is TRBJ1-5, the V gene TRBV12-3 or TRBV12-4; D uncertain. V lost 4 bases to trimming and J lost 5 bases, with 9 bases between them. The CDR3 has 13 amino acids. The CDR3 loop is CASSWTDHQPQHF. The CDR3 DNA reads as TGTGCCAGCAGTTGGACGGATCATCAGCCCCAGCATTTT.

This clonotype was seen only a few times. V is TRBV7-3 and J is TRBJ2-7; D tentatively reads TRBD1 or TRBD2 (7 bases each). V was clipped by 6 bases and J by 2 bases, with 20 bases between them. Per germline, CDR1 SGHTA and CDR2 FQGTGA. This CDR3 comprises 16 residues. The DNA of the CDR3 is TGTGCCAGCAGTGAAGGGGGCGGGGGCGCAACCTACGAGCAGTACTTC. Protein sequence: CASSEGGGGATYEQYF.

In this sample, this clonotype turned up many times. The rearrangement links TRBV2 to TRBJ2-3; a possible D gene is TRBD1 (6 bases). This CDR3 spans 15 amino acids. The germline V gene encodes CDR1 SNHLY and CDR2 FYNNEI. V was cut by 5 bases and J by 3 bases, with 15 bases left in between. The CDR3 protein is CASSPGHTGTDTQYF. The DNA of the CDR3 is TGTGCCAGCAGTCCGGGACACACAGGAACAGATACGCAGTATTTT.

This clonotype was recorded many times. The rearrangement links TRBV27 to TRBJ2-1; D might be TRBD1 or TRBD2, each matching 6 bases. The germline V gene has CDR1 MNHEY and CDR2 SMNVEV (reference sequence). Trimming removed 6 bases at V and 8 bases at J, with 11 bases between. The CDR3 consists of 12 residues. DNA of the CDR3: TGTGCCAGCAGGGGGGCGGGACATGAGCAGTTCTTC. Encoded protein: CASRGAGHEQFF.

This clonotype has a count of ten or more. This rearrangement joins TRBV3-1 to TRBJ2-2, with a possible D match to TRBD2 (6 bases). V was cut by 1 base and J by 0 bases, with 9 bases left in between. There are 16 residues in the CDR3. Germline V CDR1 and CDR2: LGHDT, YNNKEL (reference sequence). The CDR3 DNA sequence: TGTGCCAGCAGCCAAGCGGGGGTTTCGAACACCGGGGAGCTGTTTTTT. Its protein is CASSQAGVSNTGELFF.

The chain links TRBV7-9 to TRBJ1-2; D unclear. Germline CDR1 and CDR2: SEHNR and FQNEAQ (reference sequence). V lost 5 bases and J lost 3, with 10 bases in between. The CDR3 is 13 amino acids. CDR3 DNA: TGTGCCAGCAGCACACAGACGGACTATGGCTACACCTTC. It translates to CASSTQTDYGYTF. Full variable domain (missing parts from reference TRBV7-9 and TRBJ1-2): DTGVSQNPRHKITKRGQNVTFRCDPISEHNRLYWYRQTLGQGPEFLTYFQNEAQLEKSRLLSDRFSAERPKGSFSTLEIQRTEQGDSAMYLCASSTQTDYGYTFGSGTRLTVV.

The chain couples TRBV11-2 to TRBJ1-4, with TRBD1 matching over 7 bases. The germline V gene has CDR1 SGHAT and CDR2 FQNNGV. Trimming at V came to 3 bases and at J to 7 bases, leaving 11 bases not matched to a gene. CDR3 length: 16 amino acids. The CDR3 reads CASSLAPGTDFEKLFF. CDR3 coding DNA: TGTGCCAGCAGCTTGGCCCCCGGGACAGATTTTGAAAAACTGTTTTTT.

V and J are TRBV2 and TRBJ2-5, with a weak D call TRBD2 (6 bases). Deletions cut 3 bases from V and 5 bases from J, with 10 bases between. This CDR3 has 13 amino acids. Germline CDR1 reads SNHLY; CDR2 reads FYNNEI. For the CDR3, the DNA is TGTGCCAGCAGTGAGGGGAGCGGGGAGACCCAGTACTTC. This codes for CASSEGSGETQYF.

This clonotype was counted many times. V is TRBV12-5 and J is TRBJ2-3, with 8 positions matching TRBD1. The CDR3 runs 13 residues. The ends lost 6 bases at V and 2 bases at J; junction bases unmatched: 1. CDR1 is LGHNT and CDR2 is FRNRAP in the germline V gene. The CDR3 DNA follows: TGTGCTAGTGGGGGACAGGACACAGATACGCAGTATTTT. This codes for CASGGQDTDTQYF.

This clonotype came up many times. The chain combines TRBV9 with TRBJ1-4, with a possible D match to TRBD1 (5 bases). Looked up from germline, CDR1 is SGDLS and CDR2 is YYNGEE. The V gene lost 3 bases and the J gene lost 0 bases, with 12 bases spanning the gap. CDR3 length equals 16 residues. CDR3 sequence: CASSAGLRATNEKLFF. Here the CDR3 DNA reads TGTGCCAGCAGCGCTGGTCTCAGGGCAACTAATGAAAAACTGTTTTTT.

This clonotype showed up many times. J is TRBJ2-7 and V is TRBV28, with a possible D match to TRBD1 (5 bases). The length of the CDR3 is 12 residues. Between the trimmed V and J ends, which lost 8 bases and 2 bases, there was a span of 10 bases. Germline loops: CDR1 MDHEN, CDR2 SYDVKM. This chain's CDR3 is CASGKQAYEQYF. CDR3 bases: TGTGCCAGCGGAAAACAGGCCTACGAGCAGTACTTC.

This clonotype was detected a few times. The rearrangement joins TRBV6-1 to TRBJ2-3, with TRBD2 matching 7 bases. The CDR3 sequence is 15 residues long. Germline CDR1 MNHNS, CDR2 SASEGT. J was trimmed by 3 bases and V by 3 bases; bases with no gene match: 6. The CDR3 here is CASSDLRTRTDTQYF. The CDR3 DNA reads TGTGCCAGCAGTGACCTAAGGACTAGGACAGATACGCAGTATTTT.

This clonotype has at least ten counts. The chain joins TRBV30 to TRBJ1-1; D gene unclear. Germline assignment: CDR1 GTSNPN and CDR2 SVGIG (reference sequence). The CDR3 is made up of 13 amino acids. CDR3 protein: CRSEDRRNTEAFF. For the CDR3, the DNA is TGTCGGTCGGAAGACCGGCGGAACACTGAAGCTTTCTTT. Filled out from reference TRBV30 and TRBJ1-1, the complete variable domain reads SQTIHQWPATLVQPVGSPLSLECTVEGTSNPNLYWYRQAAGRGLQLLFYSVGIGQISSEVPQNLSASRPQDRQFILSSKKLLLSDSGFYLCRSEDRRNTEAFFGQGTRLTVV.

This clonotype has a count of ten or more. V gene TRBV11-3 combines with J gene TRBJ1-5; 8 bases line up with TRBD1. CDR1 and CDR2 from the germline V gene are SGHNT and YENEEA. With 5 bases clipped from V and 2 bases from J, the junction kept 8 bases outside the gene matches. This CDR3 region has 16 residues. The CDR3 sequence is CASSPRTGSRNQPQHF. CDR3 nucleotide sequence: TGTGCCAGCAGCCCCAGGACAGGGTCTCGCAATCAGCCCCAGCATTTT.

In its sample, this clonotype was seen many times. This chain joins TRBV12-3 or TRBV12-4 and TRBJ2-7, with D unclear. Deletions cut 5 bases from V and 2 bases from J, with 7 bases between. The CDR3 contains 12 residues. The chain's CDR3 is CASSVDAYEQYF. In nucleotides, the CDR3 is TGTGCCAGCAGTGTAGACGCCTACGAGCAGTACTTC.